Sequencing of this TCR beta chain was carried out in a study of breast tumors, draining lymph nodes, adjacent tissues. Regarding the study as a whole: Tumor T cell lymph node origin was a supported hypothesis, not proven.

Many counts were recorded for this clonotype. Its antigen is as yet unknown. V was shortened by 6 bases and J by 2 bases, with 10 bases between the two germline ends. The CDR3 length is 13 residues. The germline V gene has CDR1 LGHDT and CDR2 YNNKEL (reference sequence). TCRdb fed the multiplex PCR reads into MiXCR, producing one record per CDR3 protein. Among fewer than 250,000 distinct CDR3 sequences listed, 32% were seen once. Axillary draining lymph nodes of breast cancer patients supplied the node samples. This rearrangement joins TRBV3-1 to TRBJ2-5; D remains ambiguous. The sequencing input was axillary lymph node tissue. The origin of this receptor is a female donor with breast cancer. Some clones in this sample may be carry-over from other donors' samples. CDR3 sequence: CASRQALQETQYF. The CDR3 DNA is TGTGCCAGCAGGCAGGCGTTGCAAGAGACCCAGTACTTC.